The 20 T cell receptor beta chains below were found in one sample sequenced in a study of blood T cell repertoires in COVID-19. Data came from immunoSEQ multiplex PCR; TCRdb stores just in-frame clones and leaves some out. The sample carries 200,000 or so clones, 65% to 85% recorded once. The source material was PBMCs or T cells enriched from blood (not recorded which). Receptors were obtained from a man aged 40-49 years who had recovered from COVID-19.

The genes are TRBV7-9 and TRBJ2-1; tentatively, D is TRBD1 (7 bases). The CDR3 totals 13 residues. Germline lookup yields CDR1 SEHNR and CDR2 FQNEAQ (reference sequence). Trimming removed 0 bases from V and 8 bases from J, with 8 bases in between. The DNA for the CDR3 is TGTGCCAGCAGCTTAGCCAGGGGGGATGAGCAGTTCTTC. It codes for CASSLARGDEQFF.

The chain carries TRBV19 and TRBJ1-2; D remains unclear. The CDR3 totals 12 residues. The ends were cut back, 2 bases at V and 5 bases at J, with 6 bases in the middle. Germline CDR1 and CDR2: LNHDA and SQIVND (reference sequence). CDR3 in DNA: TGTGCCAGTAGTATACGAGGGTATGGCTACACCTTC. It encodes CASSIRGYGYTF.

This clone came up a few times. The rearrangement joins TRBV4-2 to TRBJ2-7; 8 bases match TRBD1. CDR1 and CDR2 (germline): LGHNA, YNFKEQ. The V gene end was trimmed by 4 bases and the J gene end by 3 bases; junction bases not matched to a gene: 5. CDR3 length: 14 amino acids. CDR3 coding DNA: TGTGCCAGCAGCCCCGGGACAGGTGTCTACGAGCAGTACTTC. Amino acid sequence: CASSPGTGVYEQYF.

The V gene is TRBV5-5, the J gene TRBJ1-5; possibly TRBD1 for D (5 bases). The CDR3 totals 16 residues. CDR1 SGHKS and CDR2 YYEKEE come from the germline V gene (reference sequence). V lost 3 bases, J lost 1 base, and 14 bases lay in between. CDR3 loop: CASSSQGQISNQPQHF. CDR3 nucleotides: TGTGCCAGCAGCTCGCAAGGACAAATAAGCAATCAGCCCCAGCATTTT.

The chain employs TRBV19 and TRBJ2-1, with 8 bases aligning to TRBD1. The CDR3 is 15 residues long. With 5 bases clipped from V and 6 bases from J, the junction kept 9 bases outside the gene matches. Germline CDR1 is LNHDA and CDR2 is SQIVND (reference sequence). The CDR3 nucleotides are TGTGCCAGTAGTCCAGGGACAGGACTAAGCAATGAGCAGTTCTTC. It codes for CASSPGTGLSNEQFF.

This clone was recorded once. V usage is TRBV5-4 and J usage is TRBJ2-2; weak D call: TRBD1 (6 bases). The CDR3 consists of 15 residues. The V gene's germline CDR1 is SGHNT and CDR2 YYREEE (reference sequence). Between the trimmed V and J ends, which lost 4 bases and 1 base, there was a span of 11 bases. The CDR3 here is CASSIDRLNTGELFF. CDR3 sequence (DNA): TGTGCCAGCAGCATCGACAGGTTGAACACCGGGGAGCTGTTTTTT.

The J gene is TRBJ1-5, the V gene TRBV4-3; D is possibly TRBD1 (6 bases). The V end lost 0 bases, the J end lost 4 bases, and 10 bases lay between the germline ends. CDR1 is LGHNA and CDR2 is YSLEER in the germline V gene. The CDR3 extends over 15 amino acids. For the CDR3, the DNA is TGCGCCAGCAGCCAAGAACACACAGGGAATCAGCCCCAGCATTTT. Protein sequence: CASSQEHTGNQPQHF.

V and J are TRBV5-1 and TRBJ2-3, with TRBD2 matching over 9 bases. V gave up 4 bases and J gave up 3 bases; unmatched junction bases: 0. Germline CDR1 and CDR2: SGHRS and YFSETQ. This CDR3 has 13 amino acids. CDR3 residues: CASSSGGTDTQYF. Here the CDR3 DNA reads TGCGCCAGCAGCAGCGGGGGGACAGATACGCAGTATTTT.

This chain links TRBV19 with TRBJ1-5; TRBD1 matches 11 bases. Germline V gene lookup returns CDR1 LNHDA and CDR2 SQIVND (reference sequence). The CDR3 covers 16 residues. V trimming: 6 bases; J trimming: 0 bases; junction bases outside the gene matches: 4. CDR3 residues: CASSRTGGSSNQPQHF. The DNA of the CDR3 is TGTGCCAGTAGCAGGACAGGGGGCTCTAGCAATCAGCCCCAGCATTTT.

Concerning this clone itself: An end of the junction differs from the germline gene, which may be a read error. V and J are TRBV29-1 and TRBJ1-2; D not resolved. The CDR3 covers 8 residues. CDR1 is SQVTM and CDR2 is ANQGSEA in the germline V gene. The CDR3 region is CSVDGADF. Here the CDR3 DNA reads TGCAGCGTTGACGGAGCGGACTTC.

J is TRBJ1-6 and V is TRBV6-5; no definite D call. The germline V gene has CDR1 MNHEY and CDR2 SVGAGI. The CDR3 totals 13 residues. With 7 bases removed from V and 5 bases from J, the gap between germline ends came to 9 bases. The CDR3 region has the DNA TGTGCCAGCATGAGGGTGGATAATTCACCCCTCCACTTT. It is translated as CASMRVDNSPLHF.

J is TRBJ1-2 and V is TRBV3-1 (or the pseudogene TRBV3-2); D is possibly TRBD1 (5 bases). The CDR3 has 12 residues. V dropped 6 bases and J dropped 5 bases, with 10 bases sitting between them. Germline CDR1 and CDR2: LGHDT and YNNKEL (reference sequence). The CDR3 spells CASRDILYGYTF. CDR3 coding DNA: TGTGCCAGCAGGGACATACTTTATGGCTACACCTTC.

The rearrangement joins TRBV5-1 to TRBJ1-6, with D perhaps TRBD1 (6 bases). The CDR3 contains 16 residues. V shed 0 bases and J shed 6 bases, with 13 bases lying between them. In germline, CDR1 is SGHRS, CDR2 YFSETQ. DNA of the CDR3: TGCGCCAGCAGCTTGGAGCCGGGGACAAGTAATTCACCCCTCCACTTT. Its translation: CASSLEPGTSNSPLHF. The full variable domain, its missing parts supplied by reference TRBV5-1 and TRBJ1-6, is KAGVTQTPRYLIKTRGQQVTLSCSPISGHRSVSWYQQTPGQGLQFLFEYFSETQRNKGNFPGRFSGRQFSNSRSEMNVSTLELGDSALYLCASSLEPGTSNSPLHFGNGTRLTVT.

V gene TRBV2 combines with J gene TRBJ1-3; TRBD1 aligns across 7 bases. The trim removed 9 bases at V and 0 bases at J, leaving 2 bases unmatched. Germline CDR1 reads SNHLY; CDR2 reads FYNNEI. The CDR3 length is 13 residues. CDR3 nucleotides: TGTGCCAGGGGACAGAGCTCTGGAAACACCATATATTTT. This codes for CARGQSSGNTIYF.

This clone was observed many times. At one boundary the junction diverges from the germline segment, which might be a read error. The V and J genes are TRBV7-2 and TRBJ1-2; tentatively, D is TRBD1 (5 bases). Germline CDR1 reads SGHTA; CDR2 reads FQGNSA. CDR3 length equals 13 residues. The CDR3 is CASSLEIGRGFTF. Here the CDR3 DNA reads TGTGCCAGCAGCTTAGAAATAGGGCGGGGCTTCACCTTC.

The gene calls are TRBV4-1 and TRBJ2-7; possible D gene TRBD1, 7 bases. V lost 3 bases to trimming and J lost 12 bases, with 21 bases between them. Germline CDR1 and CDR2: MGHRA and YSYEKL. The CDR3 loop spans 14 amino acids. This CDR3 is CASSQQGQQGRTYF. The CDR3 region has the DNA TGCGCCAGCAGCCAGCAAGGTCAACAGGGGAGGACGTACTTC.

The rearrangement joins TRBV19 to TRBJ2-4; possibly TRBD1 for D (5 bases). This CDR3 region has 14 residues. Germline CDR1 is LNHDA and CDR2 is SQIVND (reference sequence). V shed 1 base and J shed 15 bases, with 19 bases lying between them. The CDR3 region is CASSIAGFNGVWYF. The CDR3 DNA reads TGTGCCAGTAGTATAGCAGGGTTTAATGGTGTATGGTACTTC.

The chain carries TRBV5-1 and TRBJ1-1; tentative D call: TRBD1 (6 bases). The ends were cut back, 0 bases at V and 1 base at J, with 10 bases in the middle. The germline V gene has CDR1 SGHRS and CDR2 YFSETQ. This CDR3 has 15 amino acids. For the CDR3, the DNA is TGCGCCAGCAGCTTGGGAGGGGGTTGGAACACTGAAGCTTTCTTT. It is translated as CASSLGGGWNTEAFF.

The chain couples TRBV11-2 to TRBJ1-1; no clear D. CDR1 SGHAT and CDR2 FQNNGV come from the germline V gene. V was trimmed by 0 bases and J by 1 base, leaving 6 bases between them. CDR3 length: 14 amino acids. The DNA of the CDR3 is TGTGCCAGCAGCTTAGATTCGGGGAACACTGAAGCTTTCTTT. It encodes CASSLDSGNTEAFF.

The chain is built from TRBV7-8 and TRBJ2-3; a possible D gene is TRBD2 (5 bases). Deletions cut 8 bases from V and 1 base from J, with 16 bases between. The CDR3 totals 15 residues. The V gene's germline CDR1 is SGHVS and CDR2 FQNEAQ. The DNA of the CDR3 is TGTGCCAGCTCAGTGGGAGCGTGGGGCACAGATACGCAGTATTTT. It encodes CASSVGAWGTDTQYF.